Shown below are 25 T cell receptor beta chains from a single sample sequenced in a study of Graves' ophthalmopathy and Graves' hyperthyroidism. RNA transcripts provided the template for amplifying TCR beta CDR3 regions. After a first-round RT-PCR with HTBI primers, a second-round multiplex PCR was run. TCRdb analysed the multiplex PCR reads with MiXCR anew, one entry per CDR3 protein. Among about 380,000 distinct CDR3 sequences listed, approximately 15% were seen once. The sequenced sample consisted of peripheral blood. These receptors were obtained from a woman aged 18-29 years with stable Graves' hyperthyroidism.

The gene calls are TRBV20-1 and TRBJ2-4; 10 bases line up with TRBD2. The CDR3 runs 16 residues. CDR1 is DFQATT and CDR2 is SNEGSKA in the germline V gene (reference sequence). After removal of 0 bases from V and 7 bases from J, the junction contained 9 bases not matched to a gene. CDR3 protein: CSARDHASGSGNIQYF. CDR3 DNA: TGCAGTGCTAGAGATCACGCTAGCGGGAGTGGGAACATTCAGTACTTC.

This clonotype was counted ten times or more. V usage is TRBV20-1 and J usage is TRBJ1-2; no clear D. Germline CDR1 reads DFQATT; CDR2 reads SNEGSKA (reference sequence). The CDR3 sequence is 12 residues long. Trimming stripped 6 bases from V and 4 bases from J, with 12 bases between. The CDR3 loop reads CSAPRGIYGYTF. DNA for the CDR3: TGCAGTGCCCCTCGAGGGATCTATGGCTACACCTTC.

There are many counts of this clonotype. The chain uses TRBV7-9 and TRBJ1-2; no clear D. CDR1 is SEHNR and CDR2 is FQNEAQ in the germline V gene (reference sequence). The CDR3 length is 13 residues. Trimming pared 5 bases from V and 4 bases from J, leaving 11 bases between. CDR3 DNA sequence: TGTGCCAGCAGCCTGCGACACGTCTATGGCTACACCTTC. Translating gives CASSLRHVYGYTF.

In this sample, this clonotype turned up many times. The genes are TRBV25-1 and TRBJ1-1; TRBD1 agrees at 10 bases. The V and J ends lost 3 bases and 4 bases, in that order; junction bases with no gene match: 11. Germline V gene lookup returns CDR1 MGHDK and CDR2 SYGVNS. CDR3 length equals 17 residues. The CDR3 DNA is TGTGCCAGCAGTGACCGACAGGGGGCCACTGGGGTCACTGAAGCTTTCTTT. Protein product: CASSDRQGATGVTEAFF.

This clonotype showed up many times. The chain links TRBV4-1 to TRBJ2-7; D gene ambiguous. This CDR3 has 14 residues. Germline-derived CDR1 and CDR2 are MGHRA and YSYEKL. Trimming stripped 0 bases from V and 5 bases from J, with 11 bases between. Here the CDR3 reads CASSQDLLRDEQYF. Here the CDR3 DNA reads TGCGCCAGCAGCCAAGATCTGCTTCGGGACGAGCAGTACTTC.

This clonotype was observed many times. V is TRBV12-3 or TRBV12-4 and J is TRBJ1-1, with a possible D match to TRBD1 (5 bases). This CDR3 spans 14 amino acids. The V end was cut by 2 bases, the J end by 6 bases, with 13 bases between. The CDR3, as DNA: TGTGCCAGCAGTTTATGGGGGGTTCTTTCTGAAGCTTTCTTT. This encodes CASSLWGVLSEAFF.

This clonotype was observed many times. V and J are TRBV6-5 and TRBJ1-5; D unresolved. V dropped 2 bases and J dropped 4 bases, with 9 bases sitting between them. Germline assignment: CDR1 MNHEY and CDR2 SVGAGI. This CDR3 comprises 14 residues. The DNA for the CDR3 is TGTGCCAGCAGTTACCGCCAGGCTAATCAGCCCCAGCATTTT. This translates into CASSYRQANQPQHF.

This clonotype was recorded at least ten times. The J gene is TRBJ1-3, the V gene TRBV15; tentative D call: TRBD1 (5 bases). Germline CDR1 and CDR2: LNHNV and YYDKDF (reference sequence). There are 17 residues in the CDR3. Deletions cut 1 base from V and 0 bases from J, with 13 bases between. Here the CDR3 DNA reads TGTGCCACCAGCAGAGGAGACAGCTGGAGCTCTGGAAACACCATATATTTT. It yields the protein CATSRGDSWSSGNTIYF. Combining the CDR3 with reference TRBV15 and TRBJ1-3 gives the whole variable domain DAMVIQNPRYQVTQFGKPVTLSCSQTLNHNVMYWYQQKSSQAPKLLFHYYDKDFNNEADTPDNFQSRRPNTSFCFLDIRSPGLGDTAMYLCATSRGDSWSSGNTIYFGEGSWLTVV.

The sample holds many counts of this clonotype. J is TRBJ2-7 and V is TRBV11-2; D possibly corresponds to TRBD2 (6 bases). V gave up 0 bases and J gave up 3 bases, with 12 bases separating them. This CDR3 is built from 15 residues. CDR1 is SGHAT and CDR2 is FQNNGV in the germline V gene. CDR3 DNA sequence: TGTGCCAGCAGCTTAGAGGCGGGGTACTACTACGAGCAGTACTTC. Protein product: CASSLEAGYYYEQYF.

The CDR3 loop reads CSVQGHLAKNIQYF. The CDR3 bases are TGCAGCGTTCAAGGCCACCTAGCCAAAAACATTCAGTACTTC. The chain combines TRBV29-1 with TRBJ2-4; no firm D call. The germline gives CDR1 SQVTM, CDR2 ANQGSEA. The CDR3 extends over 14 amino acids. Trimming took off 5 bases at V and 0 bases at J, with 11 bases between the two ends. The whole variable domain, filled in from reference TRBV29-1 and TRBJ2-4, reads SAVISQKPSRDICQRGTSLTIQCQVDSQVTMMFWYRQQPGQSLTLIATANQGSEATYESGFVIDKFPISRPNLTFSTLTVSNMSPEDSSIYLCSVQGHLAKNIQYFGAGTRLSVL.

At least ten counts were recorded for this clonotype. CDR3 region: CASSLRGENYGYTF. The DNA of the CDR3 is TGCGCCAGCAGCTTGAGGGGGGAAAACTATGGCTACACCTTC. The rearrangement links TRBV5-1 to TRBJ1-2, with TRBD1 as a possible D gene (6 bases). Germline lookup yields CDR1 SGHRS and CDR2 YFSETQ. CDR3 length: 14 residues. V lost 1 base and J lost 2, with 9 bases in between. Combining the CDR3 with reference TRBV5-1 and TRBJ1-2 gives the whole variable domain KAGVTQTPRYLIKTRGQQVTLSCSPISGHRSVSWYQQTPGQGLQFLFEYFSETQRNKGNFPGRFSGRQFSNSRSEMNVSTLELGDSALYLCASSLRGENYGYTFGSGTRLTVV.

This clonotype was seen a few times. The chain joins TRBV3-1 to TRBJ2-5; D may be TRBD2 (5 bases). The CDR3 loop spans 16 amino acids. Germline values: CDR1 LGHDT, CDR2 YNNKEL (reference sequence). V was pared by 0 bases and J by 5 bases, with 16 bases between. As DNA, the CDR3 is TGTGCCAGCAGCCAAGACACTAGTGAGCTGTCGGAGACCCAGTACTTC. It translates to CASSQDTSELSETQYF.

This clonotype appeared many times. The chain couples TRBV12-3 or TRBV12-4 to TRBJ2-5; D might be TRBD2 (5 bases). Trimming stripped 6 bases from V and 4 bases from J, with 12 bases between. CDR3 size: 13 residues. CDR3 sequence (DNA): TGTGCCAGCAGCACGACTGGGAGAGAGACCCAGTACTTC. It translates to CASSTTGRETQYF.

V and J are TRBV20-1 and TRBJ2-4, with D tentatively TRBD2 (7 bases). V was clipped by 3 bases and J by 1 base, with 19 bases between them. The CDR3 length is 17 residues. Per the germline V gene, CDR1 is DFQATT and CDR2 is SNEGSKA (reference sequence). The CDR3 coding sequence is TGCAGTGCTAGTCTCCGGGGGGCGACTAGCGCCAAAAACATTCAGTACTTC. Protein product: CSASLRGATSAKNIQYF.

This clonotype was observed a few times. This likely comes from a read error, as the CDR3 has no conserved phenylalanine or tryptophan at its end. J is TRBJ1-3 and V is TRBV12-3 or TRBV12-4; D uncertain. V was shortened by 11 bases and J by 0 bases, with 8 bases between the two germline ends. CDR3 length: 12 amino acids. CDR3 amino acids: CASGNSGNTIYY. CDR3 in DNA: TGTGCCTCTGGGAACTCTGGAAACACCATATATTAT.

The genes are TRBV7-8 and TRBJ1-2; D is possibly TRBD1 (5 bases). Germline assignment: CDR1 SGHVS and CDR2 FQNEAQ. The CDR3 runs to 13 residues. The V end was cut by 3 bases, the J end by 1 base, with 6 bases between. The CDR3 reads CASSLDNNYGYTF. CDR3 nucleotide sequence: TGTGCCAGCAGCTTGGACAATAACTATGGCTACACCTTC. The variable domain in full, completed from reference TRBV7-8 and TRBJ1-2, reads GAGVSQSPRYKVAKRGQDVALRCDPISGHVSLFWYQQALGQGPEFLTYFQNEAQLDKSGLPSDRFFAERPEGSVSTLKIQRTQQEDSAVYLCASSLDNNYGYTFGSGTRLTVV.

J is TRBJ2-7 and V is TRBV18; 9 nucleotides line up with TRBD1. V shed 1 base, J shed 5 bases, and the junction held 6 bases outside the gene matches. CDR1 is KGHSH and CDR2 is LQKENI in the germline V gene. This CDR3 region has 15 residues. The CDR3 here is CASSPRDRADHEQYF. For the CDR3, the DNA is TGTGCCAGCTCACCACGGGACAGGGCCGACCACGAGCAGTACTTC.

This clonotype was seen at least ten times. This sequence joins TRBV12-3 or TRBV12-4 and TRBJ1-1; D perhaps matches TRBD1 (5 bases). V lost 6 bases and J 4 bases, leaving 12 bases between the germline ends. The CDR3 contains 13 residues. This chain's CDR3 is CASRPTGGTEAFF. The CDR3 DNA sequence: TGTGCCAGCAGACCGACCGGGGGCACTGAAGCTTTCTTT.

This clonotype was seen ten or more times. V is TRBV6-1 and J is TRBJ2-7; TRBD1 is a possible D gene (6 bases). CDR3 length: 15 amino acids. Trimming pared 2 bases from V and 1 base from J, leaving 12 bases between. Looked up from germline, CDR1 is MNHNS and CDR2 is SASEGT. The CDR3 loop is CASSETTGGSYEQYF. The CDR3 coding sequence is TGTGCCAGCAGTGAAACGACAGGAGGATCCTACGAGCAGTACTTC.

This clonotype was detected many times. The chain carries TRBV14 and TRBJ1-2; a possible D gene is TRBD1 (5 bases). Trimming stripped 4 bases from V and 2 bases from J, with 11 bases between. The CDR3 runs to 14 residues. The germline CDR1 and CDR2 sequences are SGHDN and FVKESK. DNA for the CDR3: TGTGCCAGCAGCCCGGGGGGTGGAAACTATGGCTACACCTTC. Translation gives CASSPGGGNYGYTF.

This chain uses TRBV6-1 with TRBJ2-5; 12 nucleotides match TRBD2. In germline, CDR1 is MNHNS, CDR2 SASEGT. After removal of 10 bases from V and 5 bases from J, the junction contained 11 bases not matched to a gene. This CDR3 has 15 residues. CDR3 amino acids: CAISPTSGGWETQYF. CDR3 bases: TGTGCCATCAGCCCGACTAGCGGGGGTTGGGAGACCCAGTACTTC.

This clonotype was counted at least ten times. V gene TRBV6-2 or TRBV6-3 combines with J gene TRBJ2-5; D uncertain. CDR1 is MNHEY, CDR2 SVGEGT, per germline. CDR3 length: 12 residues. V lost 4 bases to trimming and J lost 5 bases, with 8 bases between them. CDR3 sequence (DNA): TGTGCCAGCAGTTGGTCCAGCGAGACCCAGTACTTC. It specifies CASSWSSETQYF.

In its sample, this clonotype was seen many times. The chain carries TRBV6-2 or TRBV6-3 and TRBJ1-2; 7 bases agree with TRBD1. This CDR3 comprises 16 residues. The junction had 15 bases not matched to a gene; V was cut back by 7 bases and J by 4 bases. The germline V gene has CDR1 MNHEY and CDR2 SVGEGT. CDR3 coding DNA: TGTGCCAGCAACAATCCCGGGACAGCCGGATCCTATGGCTACACCTTC. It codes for CASNNPGTAGSYGYTF.

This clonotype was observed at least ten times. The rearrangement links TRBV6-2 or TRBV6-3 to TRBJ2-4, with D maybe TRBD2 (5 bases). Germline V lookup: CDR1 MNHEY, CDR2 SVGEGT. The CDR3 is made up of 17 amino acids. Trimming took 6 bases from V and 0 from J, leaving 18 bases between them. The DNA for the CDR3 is TGTGCCAGCAGGCCCGACCGAGGACTTCTAGCCAAAAACATTCAGTACTTC. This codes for CASRPDRGLLAKNIQYF.

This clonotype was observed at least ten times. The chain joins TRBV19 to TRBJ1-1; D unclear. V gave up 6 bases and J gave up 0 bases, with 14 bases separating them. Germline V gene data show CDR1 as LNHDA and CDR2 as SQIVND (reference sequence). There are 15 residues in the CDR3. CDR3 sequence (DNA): TGTGCCAGTAGACCATGGACGGGAATGAACACTGAAGCTTTCTTT. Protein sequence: CASRPWTGMNTEAFF. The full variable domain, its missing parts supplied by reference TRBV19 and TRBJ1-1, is DGGITQSPKYLFRKEGQNVTLSCEQNLNHDAMYWYRQDPGQGLRLIYYSQIVNDFQKGDIAEGYSVSREKKESFPLTVTSAQKNPTAFYLCASRPWTGMNTEAFFGQGTRLTVV.